The TCR beta chain described here comes from a study of blood T cell repertoires in COVID-19. Study context: The origin of the acute and convalescent COVID-19 samples was the United States, Italy and Spain.

In the source study's methods: Using reference gene primer amplification, nucleated cell counts were estimated. Sequencing was performed with immunoSEQ multiplex PCR; in TCRdb, only in-frame clones are kept and a portion is missing. The D gene and trimming were derived from the DNA, and the V and J assignments and clone size from that table. The sample carries 200,000 to 250,000 clones, around 90% recorded once. Germline values: CDR1 LNHDA, CDR2 SQIVND (reference sequence). V was pared by 7 bases and J by 7 bases, with 20 bases between. The CDR3 has 16 amino acids. Sequencing used peripheral blood. The chain has TRBV19 and TRBJ1-6; D perhaps matches TRBD1 (5 bases). This TCR was sampled from a man aged 25 to 40 with COVID-19, enrolled during active disease. CDR3 residues: CASTAGGVLGNSPLHF. DNA for the CDR3: TGTGCCAGTACCGCCGGGGGGGTATTAGGAAATTCACCCCTCCACTTT.